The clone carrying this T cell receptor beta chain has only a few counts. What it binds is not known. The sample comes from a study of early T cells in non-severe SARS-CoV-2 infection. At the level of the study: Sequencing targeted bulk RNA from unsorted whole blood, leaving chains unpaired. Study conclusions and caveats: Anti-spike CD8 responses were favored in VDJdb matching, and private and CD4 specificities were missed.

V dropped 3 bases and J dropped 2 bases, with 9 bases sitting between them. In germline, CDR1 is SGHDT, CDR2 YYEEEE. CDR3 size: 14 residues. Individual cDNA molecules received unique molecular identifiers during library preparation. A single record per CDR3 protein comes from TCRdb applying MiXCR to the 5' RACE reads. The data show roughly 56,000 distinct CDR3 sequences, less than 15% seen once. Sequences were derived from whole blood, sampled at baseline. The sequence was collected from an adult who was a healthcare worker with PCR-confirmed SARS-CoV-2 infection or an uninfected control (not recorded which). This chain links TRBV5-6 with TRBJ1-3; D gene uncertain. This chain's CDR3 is CASSSTLAGNTIYF. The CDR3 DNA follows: TGTGCCAGCAGCTCTACACTGGCTGGAAACACCATATATTTT. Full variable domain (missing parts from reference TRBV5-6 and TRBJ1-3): DAGVTQSPTHLIKTRGQQVTLRCSPKSGHDTVSWYQQALGQGPQFIFQYYEEEERQRGNFPDRFSGHQFPNYSSELNVNALLLGDSALYLCASSSTLAGNTIYFGEGSWLTVV.